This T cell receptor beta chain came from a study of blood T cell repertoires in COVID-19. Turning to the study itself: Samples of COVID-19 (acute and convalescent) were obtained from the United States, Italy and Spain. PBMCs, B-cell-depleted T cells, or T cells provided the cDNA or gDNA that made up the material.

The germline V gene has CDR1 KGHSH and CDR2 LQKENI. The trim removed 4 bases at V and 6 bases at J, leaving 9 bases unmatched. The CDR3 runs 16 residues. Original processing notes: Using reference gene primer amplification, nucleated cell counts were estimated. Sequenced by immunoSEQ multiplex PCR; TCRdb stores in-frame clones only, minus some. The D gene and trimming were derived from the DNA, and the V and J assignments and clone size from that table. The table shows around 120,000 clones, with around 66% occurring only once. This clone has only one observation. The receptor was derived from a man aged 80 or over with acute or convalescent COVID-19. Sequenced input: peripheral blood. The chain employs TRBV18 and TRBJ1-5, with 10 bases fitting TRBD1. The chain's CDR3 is CASSRDRGGGVQPQHF. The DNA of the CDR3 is TGTGCCAGCTCACGGGACAGGGGCGGCGGTGTTCAGCCCCAGCATTTT.